The 28 T cell receptor beta chains reported below all come from one sample, sequenced in a study of cytomegalovirus exposure and HLA in healthy donors. PCR used 60 Vbeta primers and 13 Jbeta primers. Some clones are missing from TCRdb's copy, which holds only in-frame ones; the method was immunoSEQ multiplex PCR. The sample records 130,000 to 150,000 clones, over 80% being singletons. Sequencing input: PBMCs. The source is a woman aged 30 to 39 in good health and CMV-seronegative.

The genes are TRBV5-1 and TRBJ1-6; the match to TRBD1 covers 8 bases. Germline loops: CDR1 SGHRS, CDR2 YFSETQ. Trimming cost V 4 bases and J 7 bases; bases outside gene matches: 7. CDR3 length equals 15 residues. CDR3 coding DNA: TGCGCCAGCAGCAGAGAGACAGGGGAGAATTCACCCCTCCACTTT. It is translated as CASSRETGENSPLHF.

J is TRBJ2-5 and V is TRBV20-1, with D possibly matching TRBD2 (6 bases). The CDR3 has 11 residues. V was cut by 3 bases and J by 7 bases, with 9 bases left in between. Germline lookup yields CDR1 DFQATT and CDR2 SNEGSKA (reference sequence). This CDR3 reads CSARQGGTQYF. The CDR3 DNA follows: TGCAGTGCTAGGCAGGGAGGGACCCAGTACTTC.

This rearrangement joins TRBV6-1 to TRBJ2-3, with 8 bases matching TRBD2. V lost 3 bases, J lost 4 bases, and 9 bases stayed unmatched. Germline V CDR1 and CDR2: MNHNS, SASEGT. The CDR3 loop spans 16 amino acids. CDR3 amino acids: CASSEVAGRGADTQYF. In nucleotides, the CDR3 is TGTGCCAGCAGTGAGGTAGCGGGAAGAGGGGCAGATACGCAGTATTTT.

J is TRBJ2-7 and V is TRBV2; D unclear. Looked up from germline, CDR1 is SNHLY and CDR2 is FYNNEI. This CDR3 is 12 amino acids long. V was shortened by 10 bases and J by 0 bases, with 10 bases between the two germline ends. CDR3 sequence: CATSGDSYEQYF. CDR3 nucleotide sequence: TGTGCCACCTCAGGTGACTCCTACGAGCAGTACTTC.

The J gene is TRBJ1-5, the V gene TRBV6-1, with 12 bases matching TRBD1. This CDR3 is 17 amino acids long. Unmatched junction bases numbered 9, after V lost 2 bases and J lost 7 bases. CDR1 is MNHNS, CDR2 SASEGT, per germline. Here the CDR3 DNA reads TGTGCCAGCAGTGAAAAGGGACAGGGGGCGCCCCGGCAGCCCCAGCATTTT. It specifies CASSEKGQGAPRQPQHF.

This chain links TRBV6-5 with TRBJ2-7; D is possibly TRBD2 (5 bases). The CDR3 is 13 amino acids. Germline loops: CDR1 MNHEY, CDR2 SVGAGI. V lost 0 bases and J lost 2, with 5 bases in between. The CDR3 DNA is TGTGCCAGCAGTTACTCGACTACCTACGAGCAGTACTTC. Translation gives CASSYSTTYEQYF.

This clone has just a few counts. This chain joins TRBV28 and TRBJ2-4; TRBD1 agrees at 10 bases. CDR1 is MDHEN and CDR2 is SYDVKM in the germline V gene. This CDR3 spans 16 amino acids. V was pared by 3 bases and J by 2 bases, with 4 bases of the junction left unmatched. Written as DNA, the CDR3 is TGTGCCAGCAGTTTCGGACAGGGGGTGCCCAAAAACATTCAGTACTTC. The encoded protein is CASSFGQGVPKNIQYF.

This chain joins TRBV29-1 and TRBJ2-1, with TRBD2 as a possible D gene (7 bases). Trimming cost V 6 bases and J 3 bases, with 24 bases left between them. CDR3 length equals 17 residues. CDR1 and CDR2 (germline): SQVTM, ANQGSEA. CDR3 amino acids: CSVGAGATATLYNEQFF. The CDR3 bases are TGCAGCGTGGGGGCGGGGGCGACAGCCACCCTCTACAATGAGCAGTTCTTC.

On this clone: An end of the junction does not agree with germline; a read error may underlie this. The chain joins TRBV7-9 to TRBJ1-5, with a tentative D call TRBD1 (6 bases). CDR3 length equals 14 residues. In germline, CDR1 is SEHNR, CDR2 FQNEAQ (reference sequence). CDR3 protein: CSSSKTGSGQPQHF. CDR3 coding DNA: TGTTCCAGCAGCAAAACAGGGTCCGGTCAGCCCCAGCATTTT.

The J gene is TRBJ2-1, the V gene TRBV21-1; no DNA check was done on the table's D call, TRBD2. TRBV21-1 is recorded as a pseudogene. The length of the CDR3 is 16 residues. CDR3 nucleotide sequence: TGTGCCAGCAGCACAGGGCTACGGGAGGTCGTCAATGAGCAGTTCTTC. This encodes CASSTGLREVVNEQFF.

The V gene is TRBV5-6, the J gene TRBJ2-5, with D unresolved. Germline lookup yields CDR1 SGHDT and CDR2 YYEEEE. The CDR3 sequence is 13 residues long. Trimming left V 0 bases short and J 2 bases short, with 5 bases between. The CDR3 sequence is CASSLGVQETQYF. The CDR3 bases are TGTGCCAGCAGCTTGGGTGTACAAGAGACCCAGTACTTC.

The J gene is TRBJ2-1, the V gene TRBV28, with 12 bases matching TRBD2. The CDR3 is 16 residues long. The V gene end was trimmed by 6 bases and the J gene end by 4 bases; junction bases not matched to a gene: 7. Looked up from germline, CDR1 is MDHEN and CDR2 is SYDVKM. The CDR3 DNA is TGTGCCAGCAGGACCGGACTAGCGGGAAGTTACAATGAGCAGTTCTTC. Encoded protein: CASRTGLAGSYNEQFF. The complete variable domain, with remaining parts taken from reference TRBV28 and TRBJ2-1, reads DVKVTQSSRYLVKRTGEKVFLECVQDMDHENMFWYRQDPGLGLRLIYFSYDVKMKEKGDIPEGYSVSREKKERFSLILESASTNQTSMYLCASRTGLAGSYNEQFFGPGTRLTVL.

The chain joins TRBV11-2 to TRBJ2-2; TRBD1 matches 7 bases. This CDR3 has 17 amino acids. CDR1 SGHAT and CDR2 FQNNGV come from the germline V gene. J lost 6 bases, V lost 7 bases, and 17 bases had no gene match. As DNA, the CDR3 is TGTGCCAGCAACACCCTGGGACAGAAGGCAGGTTCCGGGGAGCTGTTTTTT. Translating it yields CASNTLGQKAGSGELFF.

This clone was seen a single time. This rearrangement joins TRBV30 to TRBJ1-6, with 9 bases matching TRBD1. The CDR3 totals 15 residues. CDR1 is GTSNPN, CDR2 SVGIG, per germline (reference sequence). The V and J ends lost 0 bases and 8 bases, in that order; junction bases with no gene match: 5. CDR3 in amino acids: CAWSVGTGGHSPLHF. The CDR3 bases are TGTGCCTGGAGTGTAGGCACAGGGGGCCATTCACCCCTCCACTTT.

The V call is TRBV7-8, the J call TRBJ1-1; D remains ambiguous. This CDR3 has 18 residues. Germline CDR1 SGHVS, CDR2 FQNEAQ. Trimming left V 1 base short and J 4 bases short, with 22 bases between. This CDR3 reads CASSLVPPEVFRITEAFF. The DNA for the CDR3 is TGTGCCAGCAGCTTAGTACCCCCCGAGGTGTTCCGTATCACTGAAGCTTTCTTT.

The chain recombines TRBV6-5 with TRBJ2-2, with TRBD1 as a possible D gene (6 bases). CDR3 length: 15 residues. Trimming cost V 2 bases and J 7 bases, with 14 bases left between them. In germline, CDR1 is MNHEY, CDR2 SVGAGI. The CDR3 spells CASSYGTPGGGELFF. Written as DNA, the CDR3 is TGTGCCAGCAGTTACGGGACACCCGGTGGCGGGGAGCTGTTTTTT.

This clone is a singleton in its sample. V and J are TRBV7-2 and TRBJ1-2, with a weak D call TRBD1 (6 bases). The V gene's germline CDR1 is SGHTA and CDR2 FQGNSA. The CDR3 sequence is 13 residues long. Trimming removed 4 bases at V and 8 bases at J, with 14 bases between. The CDR3 region is CASSYGQFRGYTF. CDR3 coding DNA: TGTGCCAGCAGCTACGGACAGTTCCGGGGCTACACCTTC.

The chain carries TRBV7-2 and TRBJ2-1, with 13 positions matching TRBD2. The V segment lost 3 bases and the J segment 6 bases; nucleotides outside the gene matches: 2. Germline-derived CDR1 and CDR2 are SGHTA and FQGNSA. This CDR3 is built from 15 residues. The CDR3 DNA is TGTGCCAGCAGCTTGGGACTAGCGGGAAGCAATGAGCAGTTCTTC. Translated: CASSLGLAGSNEQFF.

This clone was observed once. V gene TRBV6-6 combines with J gene TRBJ2-3, with TRBD1 identical over 7 bases. The length of the CDR3 is 15 residues. Germline CDR1 reads MNHNY; CDR2 reads SVGAGI (reference sequence). V lost 7 bases, J lost 4 bases, and 11 bases stayed unmatched. For the CDR3, the DNA is TGTGCCAGCACCAAAACCCGACAGGGCGCAGATACGCAGTATTTT. It is translated as CASTKTRQGADTQYF.

The rearrangement joins TRBV5-4 to TRBJ2-1; D is ambiguous. Trimming took off 1 base at V and 7 bases at J, with 12 bases between the two ends. CDR3 length: 14 residues. Germline V gene sequence: CDR1 SGHNT, CDR2 YYREEE (reference sequence). CDR3 nucleotide sequence: TGTGCCAGCAGCTTGTATTTTAGTGCAAATGAGCAGTTCTTC. This codes for CASSLYFSANEQFF.

This chain uses TRBV29-1 with TRBJ2-1; 8 nucleotides match TRBD1. V was clipped by 3 bases and J by 2 bases; unmatched bases: 6. The CDR3 totals 15 residues. CDR1 is SQVTM and CDR2 is ANQGSEA in the germline V gene. CDR3 bases: TGCAGCGTTGATCCCGGGACAGGAGCCTACAATGAGCAGTTCTTC. Translated, it gives CSVDPGTGAYNEQFF.

The V and J genes are TRBV7-6 and TRBJ1-4; D not certain. Germline CDR1 reads SGHVS; CDR2 reads FNYEAQ. The CDR3 contains 15 residues. Trimming cost V 1 base and J 0 bases, with 6 bases left between them. CDR3 DNA sequence: TGTGCCAGCAGCTTAGTGGCTGCAACTAATGAAAAACTGTTTTTT. Translated, it gives CASSLVAATNEKLFF.

The V gene is TRBV11-2, the J gene TRBJ2-7; TRBD1 matches 7 bases. Germline assignment: CDR1 SGHAT and CDR2 FQNNGV. Unmatched junction bases numbered 9, after V lost 0 bases and J lost 1 base. This CDR3 comprises 17 residues. The DNA of the CDR3 is TGTGCCAGCAGCTTAGATAGGTATTCGACAGGGTCCTACGAGCAGTACTTC. Translation gives CASSLDRYSTGSYEQYF.

CDR3 in amino acids: CAWSEGYTGELFF. DNA of the CDR3: TGTGCCTGGAGTGAGGGGTACACCGGGGAGCTGTTTTTT. This rearrangement joins TRBV30 to TRBJ2-2; possibly TRBD1 for D (5 bases). Germline CDR1 reads GTSNPN; CDR2 reads SVGIG (reference sequence). The V gene lost 1 base and the J gene lost 3 bases, with 6 bases spanning the gap. The CDR3 loop spans 13 amino acids.

This clone came up a few times. The chain joins TRBV10-3 to TRBJ1-2; perhaps TRBD1 as D (5 bases). Germline values: CDR1 ENHRY, CDR2 SYGVKD. V lost 2 bases and J 4 bases, leaving 8 bases between the germline ends. This CDR3 spans 13 amino acids. DNA for the CDR3: TGTGCCATCAGTGAGGGGGGGTCCTATGGCTACACCTTC. Its protein is CAISEGGSYGYTF.

This clone was seen once. The V gene is TRBV5-1, the J gene TRBJ2-5; 7 positions match TRBD1. The DNA end is a closer match to TRBJ2-7, so the J assignment may be wrong. The CDR3 has 15 residues. Germline V lookup: CDR1 SGHRS, CDR2 YFSETQ. CDR3 sequence reads: CASSLEAGGGYEQYF. In DNA, the CDR3 is TGCGCCAGCAGCTTGGAGGCAGGGGGTGGCTACGAGCAGTACTTC.

The chain is built from TRBV4-2 and TRBJ2-5, with 12 bases lining up with TRBD2. The DNA end lines up better with TRBJ2-7; the J call may be wrong. This CDR3 region has 14 residues. Germline V gene data show CDR1 as LGHNA and CDR2 as YNFKEQ. This chain's CDR3 is CASSPGLAGYEQYF. The CDR3 coding sequence is TGTGCCAGCAGCCCGGGACTAGCGGGCTACGAGCAGTACTTC.

The V call is TRBV10-3, the J call TRBJ2-3; 9 bases align to TRBD2. This CDR3 region has 16 residues. V dropped 0 bases and J dropped 6; count of bases not matched to a gene: 7. Germline lookup yields CDR1 ENHRY and CDR2 SYGVKD. The CDR3 DNA reads TGTGCCATCAGTGAGTCTGGAGCGGGGGGTGTGGATACGCAGTATTTT. Its protein product is CAISESGAGGVDTQYF.